In this sample, the clone carrying this T cell receptor (beta chain) turned up many times. Its antigen remains unknown. A single record per CDR3 protein comes from TCRdb applying MiXCR to the 5' RACE reads. The sample has roughly 710,000 distinct CDR3 sequences; roughly 6.2% are singletons. This specimen belongs to a study of identical twins. The CDR3 covers 12 residues. V lost 1 base, J lost 10 bases, and 7 bases lay in between. CDR1 is KGHDR, CDR2 SFDVKD, per germline. Study-level findings and limits: Memory repertoires lacked the insertion deficit that abundant cord blood beta clonotypes showed. Models underpredicted monozygotic twin sharing of out-of-frame TCR alpha.

The chain recombines TRBV24-1 with TRBJ2-1; D is unresolved. Sequencing was done on a sample of naive T cells sorted from blood. The sequence was obtained from a man in his late teens or twenties in good health. The CDR3 nucleotides read TGTGCCACCAGTGATTTAGCTCTCGAGCAGTTCTTC. It codes for CATSDLALEQFF.